This section outlines one TCR beta chain sequence together with its context. The target antigen is unknown. TCRdb re-analysed the multiplex PCR reads in MiXCR, keeping a single row per CDR3 protein. The sample has fewer than 25,000 distinct CDR3 sequences; roughly three quarters are singletons. Germline CDR1 WSHSY, CDR2 SAAADI. V dropped 7 bases and J dropped 4 bases, with 20 bases sitting between them. The CDR3 has 16 amino acids. The data were taken from a study of breast tumors, draining lymph nodes, adjacent tissues. Study conclusions and caveats: Tumor TCR diversity was below lymph nodes but above nontumor tissue.

The sequenced sample was tumor-adjacent breast tissue. The genes are TRBV10-2 and TRBJ2-1; the D gene is possibly TRBD1 (6 bases). The TCR sequence derives from a female donor with breast cancer. Some clones in this sample may be carry-over from other donors' samples. CDR3 in amino acids: CASTYLPGHGYNEQFF. CDR3 nucleotides: TGCGCCAGCACTTACCTCCCGGGACATGGATACAATGAGCAGTTCTTC.